The T cell receptor (beta chain) under discussion was sequenced for a study of blood T cell repertoires in COVID-19. Germline V gene lookup returns CDR1 MNHNS and CDR2 SASEGT. J was trimmed by 5 bases and V by 4 bases; bases with no gene match: 9. CDR3 length: 17 residues. TCRdb's table, derived via immunoSEQ multiplex PCR, lists solely in-frame clones and lacks some. This sample carries 300,000 to 450,000 clones, roughly 80% of them seen once, and the ten largest clones take about 1%. This TCR was recovered from a human donor with acute or convalescent COVID-19. The donor label of this sample is uncertain. V is TRBV6-1 and J is TRBJ2-1, with 12 bases identical to TRBD2. The sequencing sample was made of peripheral blood. In nucleotides, the CDR3 is TGTGCCAGCAGTGTTCTAGCGGGAGGGCGGCCACACAATGAGCAGTTCTTC. Its protein product is CASSVLAGGRPHNEQFF.